Included here is one T cell receptor (beta chain) sequence, with context. There are 14 residues in the CDR3. The germline V gene has CDR1 SEHNR and CDR2 FQNEAQ (reference sequence). The V end lost 4 bases, the J end lost 1 base, and 10 bases lay between the germline ends. In the original workflow: Researchers report that nucleated cell counts were estimated from reference gene primer amplification. Profiled with immunoSEQ multiplex PCR; TCRdb holds only in-frame clones, not every one. V, J and clone size derive from that table, while D and trimming were established from the DNA sequence. Among about 270,000 clones, more than 75% were seen once, and the ten largest hold 2.3%. This sample is part of a study of blood T cell repertoires in COVID-19. The wider study: Both acute and convalescent COVID-19 samples were obtained from the United States, Italy and Spain. Sample material is recorded as cDNA or gDNA derived from T cells, B-cell-depleted T cells, or PBMCs.

The chain recombines TRBV7-9 with TRBJ1-1; TRBD1 might be the D (5 bases). This sequence originates from a woman in her fifties or sixties with acute or convalescent COVID-19. Input material: peripheral blood. In DNA form, the CDR3 reads TGTGCCAGCAGCTATGACAGCCCGAACACTGAAGCTTTCTTT. This gives the protein CASSYDSPNTEAFF.